The clone carrying this T cell receptor (beta chain) has just a few counts. Its target is unknown. Expressed TCRB transcripts were sequenced, since all the RNA that had been isolated was reverse transcribed. This table comes from immunoSEQ multiplex PCR, and its TCRdb copy is limited to in-frame clones, with some not included. The table includes a few hundred thousand clones, approximately 16% detected once. This entry is derived from a study of beta chain features in type 1 diabetes. Study findings and constraints: Shortening of TCRB CDR3s, moderate but significant, appeared in all four CD4+ subsets of Type 1 diabetes patients.

The source of this sequence is a man between 25 and 39 years old with type 1 diabetes. Sequencing input: naive CD4+ T cells from blood.

CDR3 in DNA: TGTGCCACCAGCAGAGATCTTTCGCGAACAGATACGCAGTATTTT. It codes for CATSRDLSRTDTQYF. The chain employs TRBV15 and TRBJ2-3; D call uncertain. Germline CDR1 LNHNV, CDR2 YYDKDF (reference sequence). The germline V and J ends were trimmed by 0 bases and 3 bases, with 10 bases remaining between them. The CDR3 extends over 15 amino acids.